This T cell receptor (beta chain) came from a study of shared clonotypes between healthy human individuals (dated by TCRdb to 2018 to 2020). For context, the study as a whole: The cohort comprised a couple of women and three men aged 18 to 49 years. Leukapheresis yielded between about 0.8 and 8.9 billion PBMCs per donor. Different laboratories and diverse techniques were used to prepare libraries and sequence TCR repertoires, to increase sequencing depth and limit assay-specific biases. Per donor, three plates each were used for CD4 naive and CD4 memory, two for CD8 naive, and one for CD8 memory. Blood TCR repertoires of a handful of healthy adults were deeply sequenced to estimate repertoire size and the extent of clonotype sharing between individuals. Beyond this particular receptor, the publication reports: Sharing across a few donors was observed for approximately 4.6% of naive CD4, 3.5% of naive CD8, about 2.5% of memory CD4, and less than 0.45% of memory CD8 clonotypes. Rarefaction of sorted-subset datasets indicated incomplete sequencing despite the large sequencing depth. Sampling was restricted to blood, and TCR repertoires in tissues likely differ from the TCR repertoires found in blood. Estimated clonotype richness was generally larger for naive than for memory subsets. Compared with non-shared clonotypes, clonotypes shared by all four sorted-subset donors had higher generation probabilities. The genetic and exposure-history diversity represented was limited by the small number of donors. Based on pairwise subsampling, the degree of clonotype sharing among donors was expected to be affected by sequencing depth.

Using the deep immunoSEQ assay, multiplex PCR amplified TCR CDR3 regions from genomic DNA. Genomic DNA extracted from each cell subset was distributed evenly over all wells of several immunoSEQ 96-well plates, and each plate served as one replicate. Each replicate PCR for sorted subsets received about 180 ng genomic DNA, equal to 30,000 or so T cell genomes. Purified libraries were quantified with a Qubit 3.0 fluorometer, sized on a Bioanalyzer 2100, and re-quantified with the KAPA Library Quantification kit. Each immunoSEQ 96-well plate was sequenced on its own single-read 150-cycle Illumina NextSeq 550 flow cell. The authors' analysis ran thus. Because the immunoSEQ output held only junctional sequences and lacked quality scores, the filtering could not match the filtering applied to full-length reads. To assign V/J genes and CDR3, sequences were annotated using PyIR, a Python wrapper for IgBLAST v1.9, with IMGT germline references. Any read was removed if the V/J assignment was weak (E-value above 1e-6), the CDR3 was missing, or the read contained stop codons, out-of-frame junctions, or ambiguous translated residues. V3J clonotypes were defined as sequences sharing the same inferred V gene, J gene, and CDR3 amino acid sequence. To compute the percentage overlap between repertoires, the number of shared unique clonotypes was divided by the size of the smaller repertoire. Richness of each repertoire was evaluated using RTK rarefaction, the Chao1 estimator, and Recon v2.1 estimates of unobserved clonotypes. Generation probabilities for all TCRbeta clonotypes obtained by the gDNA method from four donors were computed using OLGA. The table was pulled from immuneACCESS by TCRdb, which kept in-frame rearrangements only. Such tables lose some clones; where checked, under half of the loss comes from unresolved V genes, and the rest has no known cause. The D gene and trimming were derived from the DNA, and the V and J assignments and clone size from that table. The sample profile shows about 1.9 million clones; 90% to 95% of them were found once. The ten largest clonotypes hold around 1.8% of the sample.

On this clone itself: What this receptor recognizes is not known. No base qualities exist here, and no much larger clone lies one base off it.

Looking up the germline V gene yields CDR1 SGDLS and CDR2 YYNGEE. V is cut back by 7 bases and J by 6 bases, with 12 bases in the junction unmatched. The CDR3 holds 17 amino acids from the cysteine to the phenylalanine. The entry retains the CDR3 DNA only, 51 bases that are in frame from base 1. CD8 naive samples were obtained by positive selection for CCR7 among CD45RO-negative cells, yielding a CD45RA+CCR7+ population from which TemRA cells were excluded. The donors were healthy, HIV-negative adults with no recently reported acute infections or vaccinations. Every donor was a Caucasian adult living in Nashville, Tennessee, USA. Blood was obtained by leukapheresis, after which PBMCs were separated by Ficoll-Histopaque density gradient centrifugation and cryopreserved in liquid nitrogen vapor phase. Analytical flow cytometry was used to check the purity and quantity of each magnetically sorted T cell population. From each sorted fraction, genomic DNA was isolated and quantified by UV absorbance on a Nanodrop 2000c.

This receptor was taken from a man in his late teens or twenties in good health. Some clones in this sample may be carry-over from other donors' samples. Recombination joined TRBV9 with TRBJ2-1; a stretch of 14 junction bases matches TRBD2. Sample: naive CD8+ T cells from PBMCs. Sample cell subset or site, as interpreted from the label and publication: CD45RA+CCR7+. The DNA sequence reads TGTGCCAGCGGACGGGGACTAGCGGGAGATAGGGGCAATGAGCAGTTCTTC. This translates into CASGRGLAGDRGNEQFF.